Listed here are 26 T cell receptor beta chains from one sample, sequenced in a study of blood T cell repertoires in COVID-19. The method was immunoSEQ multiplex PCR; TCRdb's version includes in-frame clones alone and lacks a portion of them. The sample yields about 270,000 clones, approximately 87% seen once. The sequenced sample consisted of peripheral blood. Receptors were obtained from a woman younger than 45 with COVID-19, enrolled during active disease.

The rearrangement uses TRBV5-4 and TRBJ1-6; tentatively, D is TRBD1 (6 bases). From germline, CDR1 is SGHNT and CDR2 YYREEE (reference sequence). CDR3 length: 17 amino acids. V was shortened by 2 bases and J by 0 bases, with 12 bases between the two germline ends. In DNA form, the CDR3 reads TGTGCCAGCAGCTTTATCCCAGGGGCCTCCTATAATTCACCCCTCCACTTT. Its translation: CASSFIPGASYNSPLHF.

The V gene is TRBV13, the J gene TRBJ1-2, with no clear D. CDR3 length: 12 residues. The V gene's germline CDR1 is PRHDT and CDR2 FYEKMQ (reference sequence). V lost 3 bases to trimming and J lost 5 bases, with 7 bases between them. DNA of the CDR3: TGTGCCAGCAGCTTGGGCGAGTATGGCTACACCTTC. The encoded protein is CASSLGEYGYTF.

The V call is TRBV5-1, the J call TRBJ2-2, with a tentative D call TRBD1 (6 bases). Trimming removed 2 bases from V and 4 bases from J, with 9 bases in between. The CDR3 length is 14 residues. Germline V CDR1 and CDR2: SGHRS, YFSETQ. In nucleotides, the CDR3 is TGCGCCAGCAGCTTCGGACAGACCACCGGGGAGCTGTTTTTT. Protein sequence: CASSFGQTTGELFF.

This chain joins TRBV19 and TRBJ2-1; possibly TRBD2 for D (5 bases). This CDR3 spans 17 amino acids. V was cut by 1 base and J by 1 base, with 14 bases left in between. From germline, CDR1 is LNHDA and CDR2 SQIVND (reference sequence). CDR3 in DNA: TGTGCCAGTAGTATAGTCAGGACCACTAGGTCCTACAATGAGCAGTTCTTC. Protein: CASSIVRTTRSYNEQFF.

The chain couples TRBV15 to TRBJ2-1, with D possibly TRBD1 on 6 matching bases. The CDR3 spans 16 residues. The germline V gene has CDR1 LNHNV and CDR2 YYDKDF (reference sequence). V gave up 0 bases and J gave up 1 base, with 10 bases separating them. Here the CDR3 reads CATSRDTGFSYNEQFF. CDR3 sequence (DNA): TGTGCCACCAGCAGAGACACAGGGTTTTCCTACAATGAGCAGTTCTTC.

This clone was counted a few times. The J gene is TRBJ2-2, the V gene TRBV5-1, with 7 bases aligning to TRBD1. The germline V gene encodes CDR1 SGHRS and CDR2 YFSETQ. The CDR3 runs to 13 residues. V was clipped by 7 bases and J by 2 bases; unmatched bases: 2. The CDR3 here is CASRDRNTGELFF. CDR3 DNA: TGCGCCAGCCGGGACAGAAACACCGGGGAGCTGTTTTTT.

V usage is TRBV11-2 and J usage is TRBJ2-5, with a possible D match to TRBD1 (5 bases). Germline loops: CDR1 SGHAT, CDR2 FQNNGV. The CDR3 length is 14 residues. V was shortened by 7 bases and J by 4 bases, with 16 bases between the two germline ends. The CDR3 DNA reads TGTGCCAGCACCCTGATAAGGGGCGCAGAGACCCAGTACTTC. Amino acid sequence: CASTLIRGAETQYF.

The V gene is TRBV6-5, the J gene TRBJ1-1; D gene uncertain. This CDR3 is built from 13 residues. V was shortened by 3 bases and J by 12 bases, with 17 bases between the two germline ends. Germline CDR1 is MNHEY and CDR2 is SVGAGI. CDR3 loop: CASSYPGRPGTFF. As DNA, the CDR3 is TGTGCCAGCAGTTATCCCGGTCGTCCGGGGACTTTCTTT.

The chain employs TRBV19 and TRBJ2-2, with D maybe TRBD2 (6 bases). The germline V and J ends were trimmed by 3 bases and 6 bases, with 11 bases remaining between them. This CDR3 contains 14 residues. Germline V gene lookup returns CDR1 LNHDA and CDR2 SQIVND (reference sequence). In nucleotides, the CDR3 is TGTGCCAGTAGTATGGTGCCGGGGGCCGGGGAGCTGTTTTTT. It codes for CASSMVPGAGELFF.

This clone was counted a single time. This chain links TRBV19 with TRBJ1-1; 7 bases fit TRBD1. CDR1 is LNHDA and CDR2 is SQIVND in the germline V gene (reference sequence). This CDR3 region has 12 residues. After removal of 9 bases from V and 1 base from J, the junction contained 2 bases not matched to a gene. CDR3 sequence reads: CASHRGNTEAFF. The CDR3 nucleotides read TGTGCCAGCCACAGGGGGAACACTGAAGCTTTCTTT.

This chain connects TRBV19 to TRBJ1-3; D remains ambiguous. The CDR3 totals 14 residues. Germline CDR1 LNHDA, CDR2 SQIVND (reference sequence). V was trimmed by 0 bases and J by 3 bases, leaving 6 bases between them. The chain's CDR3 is CASSIDQDGNTIYF. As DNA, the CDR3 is TGTGCCAGTAGTATAGACCAGGATGGAAACACCATATATTTT.

CDR3 residues: CATSPWTGGGTDTQYF. CDR3 DNA: TGTGCCACCAGTCCCTGGACAGGGGGCGGCACAGATACGCAGTATTTT. V usage is TRBV24-1 and J usage is TRBJ2-3, with 11 nucleotides matching TRBD1. The CDR3 covers 16 residues. Germline V gene sequence: CDR1 KGHDR, CDR2 SFDVKD. Losses at the gene ends were 6 bases for V and 1 base for J; bases not matched to a gene: 5.

The CDR3 here is CASSEGAYGYTF. The CDR3 nucleotides read TGTGCCAGCAGTGAGGGAGCCTATGGCTACACCTTC. This sequence joins TRBV2 and TRBJ1-2; D remains ambiguous. CDR3 size: 12 residues. Germline loops: CDR1 SNHLY, CDR2 FYNNEI. Trimming removed 3 bases from V and 4 bases from J, with 6 bases in between.

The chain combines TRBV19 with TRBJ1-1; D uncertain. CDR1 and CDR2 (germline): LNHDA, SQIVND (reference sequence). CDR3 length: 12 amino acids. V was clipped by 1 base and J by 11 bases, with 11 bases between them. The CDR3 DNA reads TGTGCCAGTAGTATAGGGCAGGTTGAGGCTTTCTTT. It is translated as CASSIGQVEAFF.

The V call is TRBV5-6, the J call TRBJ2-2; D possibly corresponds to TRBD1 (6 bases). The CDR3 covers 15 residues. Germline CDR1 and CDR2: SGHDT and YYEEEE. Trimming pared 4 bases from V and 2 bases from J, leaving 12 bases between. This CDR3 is CASSVTGLNTGELFF. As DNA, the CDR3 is TGTGCCAGCAGCGTTACAGGGTTAAACACCGGGGAGCTGTTTTTT.

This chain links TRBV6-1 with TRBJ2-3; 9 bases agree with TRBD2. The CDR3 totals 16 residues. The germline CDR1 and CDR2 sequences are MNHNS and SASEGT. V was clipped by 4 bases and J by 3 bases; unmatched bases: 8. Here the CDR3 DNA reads TGTGCCAGCAGTGCCAGAGCGGGGGGAGGGACAGATACGCAGTATTTT. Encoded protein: CASSARAGGGTDTQYF.

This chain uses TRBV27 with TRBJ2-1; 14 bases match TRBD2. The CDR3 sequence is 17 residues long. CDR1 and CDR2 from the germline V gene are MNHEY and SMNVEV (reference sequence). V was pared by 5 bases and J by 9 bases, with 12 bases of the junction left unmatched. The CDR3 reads CASSPFAGTSGGSEQFF. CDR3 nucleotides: TGTGCCAGCAGTCCGTTCGCCGGGACTAGCGGGGGCAGTGAGCAGTTCTTC.

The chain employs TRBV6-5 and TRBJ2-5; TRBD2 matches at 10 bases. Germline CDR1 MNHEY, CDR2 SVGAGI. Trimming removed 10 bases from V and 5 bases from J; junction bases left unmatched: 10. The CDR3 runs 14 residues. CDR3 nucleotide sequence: TGTGCCACCGGGATAGCGGGGGGTGTGGAGACCCAGTACTTC. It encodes CATGIAGGVETQYF.

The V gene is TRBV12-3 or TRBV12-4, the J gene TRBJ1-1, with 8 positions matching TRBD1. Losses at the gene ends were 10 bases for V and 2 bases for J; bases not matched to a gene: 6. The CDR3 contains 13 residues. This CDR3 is CAITTGENTEAFF. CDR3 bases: TGTGCCATTACGACAGGGGAAAACACTGAAGCTTTCTTT.

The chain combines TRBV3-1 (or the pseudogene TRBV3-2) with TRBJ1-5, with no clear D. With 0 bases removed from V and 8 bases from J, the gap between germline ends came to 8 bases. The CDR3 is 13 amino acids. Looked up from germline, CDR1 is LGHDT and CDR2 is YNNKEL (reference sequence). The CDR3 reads CASSQDTRKPQHF. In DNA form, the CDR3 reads TGTGCCAGCAGCCAAGATACAAGAAAGCCCCAGCATTTT.

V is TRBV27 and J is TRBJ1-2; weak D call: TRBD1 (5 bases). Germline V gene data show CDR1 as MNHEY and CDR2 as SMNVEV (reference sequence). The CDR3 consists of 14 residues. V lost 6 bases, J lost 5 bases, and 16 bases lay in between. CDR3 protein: CASSPKGAWYGYTF. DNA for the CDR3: TGTGCCAGCAGCCCCAAAGGGGCATGGTATGGCTACACCTTC.

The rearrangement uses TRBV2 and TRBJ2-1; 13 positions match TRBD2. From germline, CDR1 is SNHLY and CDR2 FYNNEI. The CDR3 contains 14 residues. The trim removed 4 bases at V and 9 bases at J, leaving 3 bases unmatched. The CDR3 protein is CASSGTSGGVEQFF. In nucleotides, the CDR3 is TGTGCCAGCAGTGGAACTAGCGGGGGGGTTGAGCAGTTCTTC.

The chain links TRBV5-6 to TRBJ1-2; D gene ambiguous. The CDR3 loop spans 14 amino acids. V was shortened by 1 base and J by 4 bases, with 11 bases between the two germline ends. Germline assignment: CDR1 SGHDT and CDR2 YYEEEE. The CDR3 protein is CASSLPGPAYGYTF. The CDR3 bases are TGTGCCAGCAGCTTGCCAGGTCCGGCCTATGGCTACACCTTC.

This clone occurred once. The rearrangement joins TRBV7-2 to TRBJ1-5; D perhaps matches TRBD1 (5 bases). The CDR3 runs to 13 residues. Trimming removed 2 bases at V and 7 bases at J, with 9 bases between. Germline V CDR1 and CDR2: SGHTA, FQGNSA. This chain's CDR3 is CASSLQGQQPQHF. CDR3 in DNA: TGTGCCAGCAGCTTACAGGGCCAACAGCCCCAGCATTTT.

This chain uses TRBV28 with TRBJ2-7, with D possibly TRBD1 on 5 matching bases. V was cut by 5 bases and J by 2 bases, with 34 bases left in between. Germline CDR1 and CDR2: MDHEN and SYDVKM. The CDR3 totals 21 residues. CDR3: CASSIPPGKQTRGLHPYEQYF. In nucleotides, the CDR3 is TGTGCCAGCAGTATCCCCCCAGGAAAGCAAACAAGGGGCCTCCACCCCTACGAGCAGTACTTC. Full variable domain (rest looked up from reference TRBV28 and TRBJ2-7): DVKVTQSSRYLVKRTGEKVFLECVQDMDHENMFWYRQDPGLGLRLIYFSYDVKMKEKGDIPEGYSVSREKKERFSLILESASTNQTSMYLCASSIPPGKQTRGLHPYEQYFGPGTRLTVT.

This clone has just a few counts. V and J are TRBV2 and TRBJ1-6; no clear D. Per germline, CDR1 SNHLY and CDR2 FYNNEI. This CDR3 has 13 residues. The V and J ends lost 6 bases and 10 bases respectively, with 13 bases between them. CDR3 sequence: CASRGGERSPLHF. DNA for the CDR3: TGTGCCAGCAGGGGAGGAGAACGGTCACCCCTCCACTTT.